Listed here are 2 T cell receptor beta chains from one sample, sequenced in a study of shared clonotypes between healthy human individuals. CD8 cells classed as naive were CD45RO-negative and positively selected for CCR7, excluding terminally differentiated effector memory CD45RA+ cells. Method: immunoSEQ multiplex PCR; TCRdb's copy keeps in-frame clones and lacks some. The sample contains roughly 2.1 million clones, roughly 91% of which appear only once. The sequenced material came from naive CD8+ T cells from PBMCs. The receptors shown here come from a man between 18 and 35 years old in good health. Some clones in this sample may be carry-over from other donors' samples.

Regarding this clone: Other DNA sequences in this specimen translate into the identical CDR3. The rearrangement uses TRBV11-2 and TRBJ2-7; D gene uncertain. The CDR3 sequence is 12 residues long. V was clipped by 6 bases and J by 0 bases, with 6 bases between them. Looked up from germline, CDR1 is SGHAT and CDR2 is FQNNGV. The CDR3 region is CASSSSSYEQYF. DNA for the CDR3: TGTGCCAGCAGTTCTAGCTCCTACGAGCAGTACTTC.

The genes are TRBV29-1 and TRBJ2-1, with 13 bases that match TRBD2. The junction had 25 bases not matched to a gene; V was cut back by 3 bases and J by 8 bases. This CDR3 contains 21 residues. Germline CDR1 and CDR2: SQVTM and ANQGSEA. The CDR3 DNA sequence: TGCAGCGTTGATAGTTTCGGTGTAACTAGCGGGAGGGCAGGGTTCAGTTATGAGCAGTTCTTC. Translated: CSVDSFGVTSGRAGFSYEQFF.